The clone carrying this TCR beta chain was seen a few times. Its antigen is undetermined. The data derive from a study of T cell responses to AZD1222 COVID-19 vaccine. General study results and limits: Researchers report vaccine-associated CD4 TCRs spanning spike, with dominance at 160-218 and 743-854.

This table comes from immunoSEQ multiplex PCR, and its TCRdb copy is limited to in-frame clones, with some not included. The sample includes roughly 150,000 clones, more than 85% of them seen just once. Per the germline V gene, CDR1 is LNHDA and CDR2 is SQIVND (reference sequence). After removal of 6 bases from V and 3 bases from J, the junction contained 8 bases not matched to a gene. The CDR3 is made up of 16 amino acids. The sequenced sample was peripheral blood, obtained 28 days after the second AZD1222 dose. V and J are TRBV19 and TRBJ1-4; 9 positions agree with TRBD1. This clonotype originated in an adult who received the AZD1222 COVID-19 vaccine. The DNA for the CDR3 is TGTGCCAGTAGAAACACAGGGGGCCGCGCTAATGAAAAACTGTTTTTT. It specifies CASRNTGGRANEKLFF.